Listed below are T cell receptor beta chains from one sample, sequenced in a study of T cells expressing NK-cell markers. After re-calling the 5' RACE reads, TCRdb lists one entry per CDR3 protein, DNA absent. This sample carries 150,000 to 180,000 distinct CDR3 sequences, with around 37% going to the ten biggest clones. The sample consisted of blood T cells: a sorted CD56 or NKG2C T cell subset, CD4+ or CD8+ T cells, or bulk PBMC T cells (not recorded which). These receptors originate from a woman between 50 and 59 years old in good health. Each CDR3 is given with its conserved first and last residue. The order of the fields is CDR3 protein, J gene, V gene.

CASSISLSYNEQFF | TRBJ2-1 | TRBV6-5
CASSRWTSGTYNEQFF | TRBJ2-1 | TRBV11-1
CASSSSGGRYEQFF | TRBJ2-1 | TRBV5-5
CASSLIAAGSPDTQYF | TRBJ2-3 | TRBV6-6
CASSYFRERTDTQYF | TRBJ2-3 | TRBV6-6
CASSAGLVQFF | TRBJ2-1 | TRBV7-9
CASTAGPNTGELFF | TRBJ2-2 | TRBV27
CASSFGADTFF | TRBJ2-1 | TRBV7-2
CASSLREAGDIQYF | TRBJ2-4 | TRBV28
CASSIGSGPYNEQFF | TRBJ2-1 | TRBV19
CASSYNRNTGELFF | TRBJ2-2 | TRBV6-5
CSARDPERLLRNEQFF | TRBJ2-1 | TRBV20-1
CAWNGGAEETQYF | TRBJ2-5 | TRBV30
CASSLDREFHEQYF | TRBJ2-7 | TRBV11-2
CASSLGETREQYF | TRBJ2-7 | TRBV27
CASSLGRDGEDTQYF | TRBJ2-3 | TRBV4-1
CATSPAVRTDNEKLFF | TRBJ1-4 | TRBV15
CASSPIDDSNQPQHF | TRBJ1-5 | TRBV4-1
CASSNSLSYNEQFF | TRBJ2-1 | TRBV5-6
CASSFGIAESYNEQFF | TRBJ2-1 | TRBV11-2
CASSIGTASYQETQYF | TRBJ2-5 | TRBV5-1
CASRVTSGRAYEQYF | TRBJ2-7 | TRBV2
CASKLSGGMPQHF | TRBJ1-5 | TRBV12-3/TRBV12-4
CASSPDIYPEETQYF | TRBJ2-5 | TRBV7-9
CASSLIPIADSGANVLTF | TRBJ2-6 | TRBV7-8
CASSFTGPDYEQYF | TRBJ2-7 | TRBV5-1
CSARERQGAFYGYTF | TRBJ1-2 | TRBV20-1
CASSGGQAIYNEQFF | TRBJ2-1 | TRBV6-4
CASSVGQRGYQETQYF | TRBJ2-5 | TRBV9
CASSTRDRTNYGYTF | TRBJ1-2 | TRBV5-1
CASSQDGEETQYF | TRBJ2-5 | TRBV4-1
CASSFVQGKINEQFF | TRBJ2-1 | TRBV12-3/TRBV12-4
CASSKEGNDEQFF | TRBJ2-1 | TRBV5-1
CASSLVWTSENNEQFF | TRBJ2-1 | TRBV5-4
CASSHRYGTSGMGKNTGELFF | TRBJ2-2 | TRBV4-1
CASSSRETAEAFF | TRBJ1-1 | TRBV7-9
CASSGRAYNEQFF | TRBJ2-1 | TRBV25-1